This entry describes one T cell receptor beta chain. TCRdb re-called the PCR reads with MiXCR, one entry per CDR3 protein. The data contain around 9,800 distinct CDR3 sequences, approximately 55% of them seen just once; the ten biggest clones take up 15% to 20%. The entry originates in a study of CD4 and CD8 cells across lung adenocarcinoma regions. The germline V gene encodes CDR1 MNHNS and CDR2 SASEGT. This CDR3 has 17 amino acids. The chain joins TRBV6-1 to TRBJ2-5; 8 nucleotides align to TRBD2. The J call may be mistaken, given a closer DNA end match to TRBJ2-7. The sample taken for sequencing was CD4+ T cells from the center of a lung tumor. This TCR was recovered from a male donor with lung adenocarcinoma. The CD4 and CD8 labels of this study may be unreliable. The CDR3 DNA reads TGTGCCAGCAGTGAAGGGCCTAGCGGGCTCTCTATCTACGAGCAGTACTTC. Protein sequence: CASSEGPSGLSIYEQYF.